The 30 T cell receptor beta chains reported below all come from one sample, sequenced in a study of blood T cell repertoires in COVID-19. Method: immunoSEQ multiplex PCR; TCRdb's copy keeps in-frame clones and lacks some. The sample has 110,000 to 150,000 clones, approximately 82% seen once. Source material: peripheral blood. Every receptor here comes from a human donor in a cohort sampled during active COVID-19.

The V call is TRBV7-3, the J call TRBJ2-1; TRBD2 aligns across 7 bases. The V gene's germline CDR1 is SGHTA and CDR2 FQGTGA. This CDR3 region has 16 residues. The trim removed 5 bases at V and 12 bases at J, leaving 19 bases unmatched. CDR3 region: CASSPREAGAWSGQFF. CDR3 DNA sequence: TGTGCCAGCAGCCCCCGGGAGGCGGGAGCCTGGTCCGGGCAGTTCTTC. The full variable domain, with the rest looked up from reference TRBV7-3 and TRBJ2-1, is GAGVSQTPSNKVTEKGKYVELRCDPISGHTALYWYRQSLGQGPEFLIYFQGTGAADDSGLPNDRFFAVRPEGSVSTLKIQRTERGDSAVYLCASSPREAGAWSGQFFGPGTRLTVL.

The chain uses TRBV27 and TRBJ2-7, with a tentative D call TRBD2 (5 bases). CDR3 length: 13 residues. V was clipped by 8 bases and J by 1 base, with 12 bases between them. Per germline, CDR1 MNHEY and CDR2 SMNVEV (reference sequence). The CDR3 DNA reads as TGTGCCAGCCGTGAGGGAGTTTCCTACGAGCAGTACTTC. Protein: CASREGVSYEQYF.

The sample holds one count of this clone. The chain has TRBV6-5 and TRBJ2-4, with 8 positions matching TRBD1. Germline values: CDR1 MNHEY, CDR2 SVGAGI. CDR3 length equals 15 residues. V trimming: 2 bases; J trimming: 6 bases; junction bases outside the gene matches: 6. CDR3 residues: CASSYQDRGTNIQYF. The DNA of the CDR3 is TGTGCCAGCAGTTACCAAGACAGGGGAACAAACATTCAGTACTTC.

V usage is TRBV5-5 and J usage is TRBJ1-5; possibly TRBD1 for D (5 bases). The CDR3 spans 14 residues. V dropped 3 bases and J dropped 2 bases, with 9 bases sitting between them. The germline gives CDR1 SGHKS, CDR2 YYEKEE (reference sequence). The CDR3 sequence: CASSSGLGNQPQHF. The CDR3 nucleotides are TGTGCCAGCAGCTCAGGGTTGGGCAATCAGCCCCAGCATTTT. The variable domain in full, with the rest retrieved from reference TRBV5-5 and TRBJ1-5, is DAGVTQSPTHLIKTRGQQVTLRCSPISGHKSVSWYQQVLGQGPQFIFQYYEKEERGRGNFPDRFSARQFPNYSSELNVNALLLGDSALYLCASSSGLGNQPQHFGDGTRLSIL.

The rearrangement joins TRBV18 to TRBJ2-7; TRBD2 matches at 7 bases. Germline-derived CDR1 and CDR2 are KGHSH and LQKENI. The CDR3 length is 16 residues. V dropped 6 bases and J dropped 5; count of bases not matched to a gene: 16. The CDR3 DNA follows: TGTGCCAGCTCCGCAGAGGGAGGGAACAACCCCCACGAGCAGTACTTC. It yields the protein CASSAEGGNNPHEQYF. Complete variable domain (other parts from reference TRBV18 and TRBJ2-7): NAGVMQNPRHLVRRRGQEARLRCSPMKGHSHVYWYRQLPEEGLKFMVYLQKENIIDESGMPKERFSAEFPKEGPSILRIQQVVRGDSAAYFCASSAEGGNNPHEQYFGPGTRLTVT.

The V gene is TRBV18, the J gene TRBJ2-7; TRBD1 matches 7 bases. V lost 3 bases, J lost 0 bases, and 2 bases stayed unmatched. The CDR3 extends over 14 amino acids. Germline assignment: CDR1 KGHSH and CDR2 LQKENI. The CDR3, as DNA: TGTGCCAGCTCACCCGACAGGGACTCCTACGAGCAGTACTTC. It specifies CASSPDRDSYEQYF.

The J gene is TRBJ1-2, the V gene TRBV30; 7 nucleotides match TRBD1. This CDR3 has 15 residues. V gave up 6 bases and J gave up 0 bases; unmatched junction bases: 10. Germline V CDR1 and CDR2: GTSNPN, SVGIG (reference sequence). In DNA, the CDR3 is TGTGCCTGCCCGACAGGGATTGGGGCTAACTATGGCTACACCTTC. Translation gives CACPTGIGANYGYTF.

This chain connects TRBV4-3 to TRBJ2-7; no reliable D call. This CDR3 is 14 amino acids long. Trimming stripped 0 bases from V and 5 bases from J, with 11 bases between. Germline assignment: CDR1 LGHNA and CDR2 YSLEER. CDR3 in DNA: TGCGCCAGCAGCCAAGAAGTTAGCTTAGACGAGCAGTACTTC. This translates into CASSQEVSLDEQYF.

This chain joins TRBV27 and TRBJ2-5, with a possible D match to TRBD1 (5 bases). The CDR3 consists of 14 residues. V gave up 8 bases and J gave up 5 bases, with 18 bases separating them. Germline CDR1 and CDR2: MNHEY and SMNVEV (reference sequence). The CDR3 nucleotides are TGTGCCAGCCCAGGGCCATCCCAAGGGGAGACCCAGTACTTC. It specifies CASPGPSQGETQYF.

The chain links TRBV6-6 to TRBJ2-1, with D possibly being TRBD2 (6 bases). The CDR3 length is 15 residues. V gave up 6 bases and J gave up 0 bases, with 12 bases separating them. Germline assignment: CDR1 MNHNY and CDR2 SVGAGI (reference sequence). As DNA, the CDR3 is TGTGCCAGCAGACTAACGACTAGCTCCTACAATGAGCAGTTCTTC. Translation gives CASRLTTSSYNEQFF.

CDR3 in amino acids: CASSLRVVHGEQFF. The CDR3 DNA sequence: TGTGCCAGCAGCTTAAGAGTAGTTCACGGTGAGCAGTTCTTC. The gene calls are TRBV7-3 and TRBJ2-1; D gene unclear. The germline gives CDR1 SGHTA, CDR2 FQGTGA. The CDR3 has 14 residues. V was trimmed by 1 base and J by 9 bases, leaving 13 bases between them.

The V and J genes are TRBV27 and TRBJ2-7; TRBD2 aligns across 13 bases. The CDR3 totals 16 residues. Germline-derived CDR1 and CDR2 are MNHEY and SMNVEV (reference sequence). The V gene end was trimmed by 5 bases and the J gene end by 6 bases; junction bases not matched to a gene: 10. The CDR3 nucleotides read TGTGCCAGCAGTAGAACTAGCGGGAGGGCCGTCGGCGAGCAGTACTTC. Its protein is CASSRTSGRAVGEQYF.

This clone was picked up one time. This chain links TRBV6-1 with TRBJ2-1, with D uncertain. CDR3 length: 13 residues. CDR1 and CDR2 from the germline V gene are MNHNS and SASEGT. V gave up 0 bases and J gave up 12 bases, with 12 bases separating them. The DNA for the CDR3 is TGTGCCAGCAGTGAAGCGTTGGCAAGAGGGCAGTTCTTC. It yields the protein CASSEALARGQFF.

The chain carries TRBV5-8 and TRBJ1-2; a possible D gene is TRBD1 (6 bases). The CDR3 sequence is 11 residues long. V shed 4 bases and J shed 11 bases, with 12 bases lying between them. Germline loops: CDR1 SGHTS, CDR2 YDEGEE. The CDR3 DNA follows: TGTGCCAGCAGCCAATGGACAGAATACACCTTC. It codes for CASSQWTEYTF.

The chain carries TRBV11-2 and TRBJ1-5; TRBD1 might be the D (6 bases). The length of the CDR3 is 15 residues. CDR1 is SGHAT and CDR2 is FQNNGV in the germline V gene. Trimming removed 3 bases from V and 6 bases from J, with 15 bases in between. The CDR3 DNA reads TGTGCCAGCAGCTTCAATCTGGGGGCGGGTCAGCCCCAGCATTTT. Protein sequence: CASSFNLGAGQPQHF.

The V gene is TRBV2, the J gene TRBJ2-5; TRBD2 might be the D (7 bases). The CDR3 runs 15 residues. Looked up from germline, CDR1 is SNHLY and CDR2 is FYNNEI. V was cut by 10 bases and J by 5 bases, with 23 bases left in between. The CDR3 reads CATPRGGRARETQYF. The CDR3 coding sequence is TGTGCCACCCCAAGGGGGGGGAGGGCCCGGGAGACCCAGTACTTC.

This chain links TRBV30 with TRBJ2-7, with 12 bases aligning to TRBD2. There are 16 residues in the CDR3. With V trimmed by 1 base and J by 4 bases, 8 bases remained unmatched. The germline V gene encodes CDR1 GTSNPN and CDR2 SVGIG (reference sequence). The CDR3 nucleotides read TGTGCCTGGAGTGACCTCGGACTAGCGGGGACTTACGAGCAGTACTTC. Residues: CAWSDLGLAGTYEQYF.

The gene calls are TRBV9 and TRBJ1-3, with 9 positions matching TRBD1. Per the germline V gene, CDR1 is SGDLS and CDR2 is YYNGEE. J lost 6 bases, V lost 2 bases, and 6 bases had no gene match. The CDR3 is 15 residues long. The CDR3 here is CASSVTGGIANTIYF. The CDR3 region has the DNA TGTGCCAGCAGCGTGACAGGGGGGATTGCAAACACCATATATTTT.

In its sample, this clone was seen a few times. The chain uses TRBV3-1 (or the pseudogene TRBV3-2) and TRBJ2-2, with D uncertain. Germline CDR1 is LGHDT and CDR2 is YNNKEL (reference sequence). This CDR3 has 13 residues. Trimming took 2 bases from V and 7 from J, leaving 8 bases between them. The CDR3 sequence: CASSQFRGGELFF. The CDR3 coding sequence is TGTGCCAGCAGCCAATTTCGAGGCGGGGAGCTGTTTTTT.

The V gene is TRBV15, the J gene TRBJ2-6; D is unresolved. V lost 0 bases and J lost 3, with 12 bases in between. Germline CDR1 LNHNV, CDR2 YYDKDF (reference sequence). The CDR3 contains 17 residues. CDR3 sequence: CATSRDVAYFGANVLTF. CDR3 DNA: TGTGCCACCAGCAGAGATGTGGCTTATTTTGGGGCCAACGTCCTGACTTTC. The full variable domain, its missing parts supplied by reference TRBV15 and TRBJ2-6, is DAMVIQNPRYQVTQFGKPVTLSCSQTLNHNVMYWYQQKSSQAPKLLFHYYDKDFNNEADTPDNFQSRRPNTSFCFLDIRSPGLGDTAMYLCATSRDVAYFGANVLTFGAGSRLTVL.

The genes are TRBV5-4 and TRBJ2-6, with TRBD2 matching over 10 bases. This CDR3 region has 16 residues. V lost 6 bases, J lost 0 bases, and 3 bases stayed unmatched. Germline V gives CDR1 SGHNT, CDR2 YYREEE (reference sequence). The CDR3 DNA reads as TGTGCCAGCATACTAGCGGGAAGCTCTGGGGCCAACGTCCTGACTTTC. Protein sequence: CASILAGSSGANVLTF.

V is TRBV3-1 (or the pseudogene TRBV3-2) and J is TRBJ2-7; D ambiguous. Trimming stripped 2 bases from V and 5 bases from J, with 10 bases between. Germline CDR1 reads LGHDT; CDR2 reads YNNKEL (reference sequence). The CDR3 runs 13 residues. Here the CDR3 reads CASSQSFTNEQYF. The DNA of the CDR3 is TGTGCCAGCAGCCAAAGCTTTACTAACGAGCAGTACTTC.

This chain links TRBV4-1 with TRBJ1-5; TRBD1 matches at 9 bases. The length of the CDR3 is 18 residues. Germline V CDR1 and CDR2: MGHRA, YSYEKL. The V gene end was trimmed by 2 bases and the J gene end by 4 bases; junction bases not matched to a gene: 12. CDR3 DNA sequence: TGCGCCAGCAGCCAAAAACCCGGGACAGGGAGTGGGAATCAGCCCCAGCATTTT. Translated, it gives CASSQKPGTGSGNQPQHF.

This chain links TRBV7-2 with TRBJ1-5; D is unresolved. From germline, CDR1 is SGHTA and CDR2 FQGNSA. The CDR3 consists of 15 residues. V lost 1 base to trimming and J lost 0 bases, with 7 bases between them. The CDR3 loop is CASSLDGDSNQPQHF. The CDR3 DNA reads TGTGCCAGCAGCTTAGACGGGGATAGCAATCAGCCCCAGCATTTT.

The chain links TRBV12-2 to TRBJ2-7; the table gives TRBD1 as D, unverified against the DNA. TRBV12-2 is assigned pseudogene status. The CDR3 extends over 13 amino acids. The CDR3 loop is CAPSWQGVYEQYF. CDR3 nucleotide sequence: TGTGCCCCTAGCTGGCAGGGGGTCTACGAGCAGTACTTC.

The rearrangement links TRBV5-4 to TRBJ2-7, with 8 bases aligning to TRBD2. Looked up from germline, CDR1 is SGHNT and CDR2 is YYREEE (reference sequence). The ends lost 4 bases at V and 7 bases at J; junction bases unmatched: 10. This CDR3 has 14 residues. CDR3: CASSLRQAGGEQYF. The CDR3 DNA reads as TGTGCCAGCAGCCTTAGACAGGCGGGGGGAGAGCAGTACTTC.

The chain is built from TRBV5-6 and TRBJ1-3, with a possible D match to TRBD1 (5 bases). The V end was cut by 2 bases, the J end by 4 bases, with 13 bases between. The length of the CDR3 is 15 residues. Germline CDR1 reads SGHDT; CDR2 reads YYEEEE. The CDR3 bases are TGTGCCAGCAGCTTTGGACCTTGGGGCGGAAACACCATATATTTT. Protein sequence: CASSFGPWGGNTIYF.

V usage is TRBV7-9 and J usage is TRBJ1-2; no definite D call. V lost 6 bases, J lost 8 bases, and 16 bases lay in between. The CDR3 has 13 residues. Germline lookup yields CDR1 SEHNR and CDR2 FQNEAQ (reference sequence). This CDR3 reads CASSRDGVEGYTF. The CDR3 nucleotides are TGTGCCAGCAGTCGCGACGGGGTGGAAGGCTACACCTTC.

This chain uses TRBV15 with TRBJ1-6; D not certain. V lost 1 base and J lost 6, with 10 bases in between. The CDR3 length is 15 residues. The germline V gene has CDR1 LNHNV and CDR2 YYDKDF (reference sequence). CDR3 nucleotides: TGTGCCACCAGCAGAGTCGGTCATCCTAATTCACCCCTCCACTTT. This translates into CATSRVGHPNSPLHF.

This clone was counted only a few times. This chain uses TRBV6-5 with TRBJ1-3; 9 nucleotides agree with TRBD1. CDR3 length equals 15 residues. The germline CDR1 and CDR2 sequences are MNHEY and SVGAGI. With V trimmed by 8 bases and J by 4 bases, 9 bases remained unmatched. The CDR3 loop reads CASRPGTGWGNTIYF. The CDR3 DNA sequence: TGTGCCAGCCGTCCGGGGACAGGGTGGGGAAACACCATATATTTT.